This T cell receptor (beta chain) was identified in a study of CD8 T cells in ankylosing spondylitis. TCRdb passed the 5' RACE reads through MiXCR, listing each CDR3 protein once. The table records about 240,000 distinct CDR3 sequences, about 11% of them present only once. Study results and caveats: CD8+ disease-linked clones were present at relatively low frequencies in blood. According to the report, clones linked to the disease were significantly enriched in matched synovial fluid samples taken from ankylosing spondylitis patients. The study identified a TCR beta motif of roughly eight highly homologous variants that appeared characteristic of ankylosing spondylitis blood.

In this sample, this clonotype turned up many times. The antigen remains unidentified. Germline CDR1 is DFQATT and CDR2 is SNEGSKA (reference sequence). This CDR3 region has 13 residues. Trimming cost V 3 bases and J 1 base, with 10 bases left between them. The chain recombines TRBV20-1 with TRBJ2-7; D is undetermined. The source material was blood, either unsorted or a sorted T cell fraction (not recorded which). This sequence originates from a male donor with ankylosing spondylitis or in good health (not recorded which). The CDR3 region has the DNA TGCAGTGCTAGGAGGACCGCTTCCTACGAGCAGTACTTC. Protein product: CSARRTASYEQYF.